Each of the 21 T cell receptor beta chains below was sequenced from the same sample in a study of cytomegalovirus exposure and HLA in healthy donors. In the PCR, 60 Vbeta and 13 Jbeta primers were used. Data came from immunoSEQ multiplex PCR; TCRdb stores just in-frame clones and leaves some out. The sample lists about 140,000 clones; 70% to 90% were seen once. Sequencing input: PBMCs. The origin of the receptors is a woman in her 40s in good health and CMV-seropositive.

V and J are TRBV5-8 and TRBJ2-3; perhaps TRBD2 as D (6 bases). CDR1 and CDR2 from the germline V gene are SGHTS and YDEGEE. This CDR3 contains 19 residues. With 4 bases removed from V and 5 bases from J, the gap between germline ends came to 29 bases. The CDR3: CASSPWGGGQPRAGDTQYF. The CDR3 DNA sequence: TGTGCCAGCAGCCCATGGGGAGGCGGGCAGCCTCGGGCGGGAGATACGCAGTATTTT.

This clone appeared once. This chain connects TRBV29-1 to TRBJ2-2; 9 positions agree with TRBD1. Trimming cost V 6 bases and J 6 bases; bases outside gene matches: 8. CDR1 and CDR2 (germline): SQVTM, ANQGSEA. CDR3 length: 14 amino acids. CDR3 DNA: TGCAGCGTAGGGACAGGGTCGAGGGCCGGGGAGCTGTTTTTT. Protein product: CSVGTGSRAGELFF.

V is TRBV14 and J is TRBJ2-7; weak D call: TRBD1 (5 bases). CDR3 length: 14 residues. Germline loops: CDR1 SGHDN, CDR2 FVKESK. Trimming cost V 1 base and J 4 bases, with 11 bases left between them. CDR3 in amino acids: CASSQATVGYEQYF. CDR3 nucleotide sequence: TGTGCCAGCAGCCAAGCGACAGTGGGATACGAGCAGTACTTC.

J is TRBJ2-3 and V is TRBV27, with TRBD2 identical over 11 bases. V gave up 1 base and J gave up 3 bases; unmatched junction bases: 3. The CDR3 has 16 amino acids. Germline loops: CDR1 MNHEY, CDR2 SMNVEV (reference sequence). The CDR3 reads CASSLFSGRATDTQYF. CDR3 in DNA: TGTGCCAGCAGTTTATTTAGCGGGAGGGCTACAGATACGCAGTATTTT.

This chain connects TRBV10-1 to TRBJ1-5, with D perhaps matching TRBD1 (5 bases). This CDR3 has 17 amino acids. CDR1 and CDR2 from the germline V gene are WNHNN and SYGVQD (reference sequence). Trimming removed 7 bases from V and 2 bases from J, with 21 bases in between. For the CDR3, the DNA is TGCGCCAGCACCGAACCTTGTTGGGGGGATCGCAATCAGCCCCAGCATTTT. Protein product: CASTEPCWGDRNQPQHF.

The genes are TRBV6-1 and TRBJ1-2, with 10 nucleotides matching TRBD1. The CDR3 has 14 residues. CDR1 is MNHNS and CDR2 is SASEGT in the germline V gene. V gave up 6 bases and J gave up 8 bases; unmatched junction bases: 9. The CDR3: CASRGTGDLQGYTF. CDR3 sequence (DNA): TGTGCCAGCAGGGGGACAGGGGATTTGCAGGGCTACACCTTC.

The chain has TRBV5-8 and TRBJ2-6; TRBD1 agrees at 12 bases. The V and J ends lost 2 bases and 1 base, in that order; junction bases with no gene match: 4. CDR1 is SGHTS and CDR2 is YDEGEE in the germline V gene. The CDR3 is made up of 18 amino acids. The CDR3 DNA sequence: TGTGCCAGCAGCTTCCCGGGACAGGGGGCTTCTGGGGCCAACGTCCTGACTTTC. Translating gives CASSFPGQGASGANVLTF.

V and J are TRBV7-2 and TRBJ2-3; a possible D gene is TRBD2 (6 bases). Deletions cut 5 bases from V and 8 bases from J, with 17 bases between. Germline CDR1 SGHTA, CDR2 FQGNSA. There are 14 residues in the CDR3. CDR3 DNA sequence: TGTGCCAGCAGCCCGGGAGATAATGTCGGTACGCAGTATTTT. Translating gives CASSPGDNVGTQYF.

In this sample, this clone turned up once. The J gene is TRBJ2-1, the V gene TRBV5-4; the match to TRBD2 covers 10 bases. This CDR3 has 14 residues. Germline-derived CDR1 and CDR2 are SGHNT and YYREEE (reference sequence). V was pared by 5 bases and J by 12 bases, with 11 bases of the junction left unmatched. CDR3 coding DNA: TGTGCCAGCAGAATAGCGGGGGGAGAAGGGGCGCAGTTCTTC. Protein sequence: CASRIAGGEGAQFF. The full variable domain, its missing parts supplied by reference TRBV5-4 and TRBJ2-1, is ETGVTQSPTHLIKTRGQQVTLRCSSQSGHNTVSWYQQALGQGPQFIFQYYREEENGRGNFPPRFSGLQFPNYSSELNVNALELDDSALYLCASRIAGGEGAQFFGPGTRLTVL.

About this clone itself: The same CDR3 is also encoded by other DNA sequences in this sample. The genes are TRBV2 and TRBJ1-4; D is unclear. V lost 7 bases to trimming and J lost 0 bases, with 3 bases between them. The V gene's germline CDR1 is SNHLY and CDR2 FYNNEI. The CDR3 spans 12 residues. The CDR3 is CASTATNEKLFF. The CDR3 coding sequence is TGTGCCAGCACCGCAACTAATGAAAAACTGTTTTTT.

The CDR3 here is CASSWGLAMDEQFF. The DNA for the CDR3 is TGCGCCAGCAGCTGGGGACTAGCGATGGATGAGCAGTTCTTC. V is TRBV5-1 and J is TRBJ2-1; TRBD2 aligns across 10 bases. The junction had 5 bases not matched to a gene; V was cut back by 3 bases and J by 8 bases. CDR1 is SGHRS, CDR2 YFSETQ, per germline. The CDR3 contains 14 residues.

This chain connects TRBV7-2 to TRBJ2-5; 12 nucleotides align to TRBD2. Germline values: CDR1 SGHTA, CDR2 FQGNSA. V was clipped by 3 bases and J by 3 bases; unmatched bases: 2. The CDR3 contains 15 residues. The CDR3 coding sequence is TGTGCCAGCAGCTTTTCTAGCGGGGGGGAAGAGACCCAGTACTTC. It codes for CASSFSSGGEETQYF.

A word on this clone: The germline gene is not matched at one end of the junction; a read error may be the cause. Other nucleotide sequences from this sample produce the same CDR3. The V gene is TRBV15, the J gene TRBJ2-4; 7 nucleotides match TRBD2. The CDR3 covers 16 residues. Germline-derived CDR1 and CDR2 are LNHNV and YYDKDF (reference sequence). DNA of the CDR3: TGCGCCACCAGCAGAGTAGCGGGCGGAGCCAAAAACATTCAGTACTTC. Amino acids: CATSRVAGGAKNIQYF. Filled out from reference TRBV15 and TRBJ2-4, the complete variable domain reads DAMVIQNPRYQVTQFGKPVTLSCSQTLNHNVMYWYQQKSSQAPKLLFHYYDKDFNNEADTPDNFQSRRPNTSFCFLDIRSPGLGDTAMYLCATSRVAGGAKNIQYFGAGTRLSVL.

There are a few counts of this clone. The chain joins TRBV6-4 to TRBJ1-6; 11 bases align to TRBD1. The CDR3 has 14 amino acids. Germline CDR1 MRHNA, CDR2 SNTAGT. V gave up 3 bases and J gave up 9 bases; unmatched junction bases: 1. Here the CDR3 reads CASSEGTGGSPLHF. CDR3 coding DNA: TGTGCCAGCAGTGAGGGGACAGGGGGTTCACCCCTCCACTTT.

Here the CDR3 DNA reads TGTGCCAGCAGTTCACCCGGGACTAGCCAAAAAGAGACCCAGTACTTC. Translating gives CASSSPGTSQKETQYF. The V call is TRBV27, the J call TRBJ2-5; 9 nucleotides agree with TRBD2. With V trimmed by 4 bases and J by 3 bases, 9 bases remained unmatched. Germline V CDR1 and CDR2: MNHEY, SMNVEV (reference sequence). The CDR3 consists of 16 residues.

DNA for the CDR3: TGTGCCAGCAGCTTAGAGGGAGGGAGGACTGAAGCTTTCTTT. It translates to CASSLEGGRTEAFF. V and J are TRBV11-1 and TRBJ1-1; D is undetermined. This CDR3 contains 14 residues. The germline V gene encodes CDR1 SGHAT and CDR2 FQDESV (reference sequence). V was trimmed by 1 base and J by 5 bases, leaving 11 bases between them.

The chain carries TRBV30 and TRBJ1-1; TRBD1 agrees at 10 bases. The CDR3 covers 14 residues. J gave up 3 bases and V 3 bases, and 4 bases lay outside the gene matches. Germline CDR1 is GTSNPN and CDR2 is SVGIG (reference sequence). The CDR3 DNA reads TGTGCCTGGAGCACCGGGACAGGGGACACTGAAGCTTTCTTT. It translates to CAWSTGTGDTEAFF.

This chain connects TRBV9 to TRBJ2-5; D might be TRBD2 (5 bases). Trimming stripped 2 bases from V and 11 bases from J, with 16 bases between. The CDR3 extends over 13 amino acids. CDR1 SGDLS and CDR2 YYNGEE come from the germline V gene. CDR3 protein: CASSVTGVGEQYF. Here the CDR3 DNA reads TGTGCCAGCAGCGTTACCGGGGTGGGAGAGCAGTACTTC.

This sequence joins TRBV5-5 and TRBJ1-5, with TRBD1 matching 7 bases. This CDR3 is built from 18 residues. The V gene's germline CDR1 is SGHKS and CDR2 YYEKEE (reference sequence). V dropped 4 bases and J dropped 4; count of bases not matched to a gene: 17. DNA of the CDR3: TGTGCCAGCAGCAATCTAATCGCCGACAGGGTAGTGAATCAGCCCCAGCATTTT. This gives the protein CASSNLIADRVVNQPQHF.

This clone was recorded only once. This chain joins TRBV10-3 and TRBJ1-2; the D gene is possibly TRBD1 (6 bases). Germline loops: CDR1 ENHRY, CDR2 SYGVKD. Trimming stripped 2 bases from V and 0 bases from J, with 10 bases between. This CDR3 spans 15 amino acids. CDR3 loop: CAISEGGTSNYGYTF. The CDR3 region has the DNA TGTGCCATCAGTGAGGGTGGGACATCTAACTATGGCTACACCTTC.

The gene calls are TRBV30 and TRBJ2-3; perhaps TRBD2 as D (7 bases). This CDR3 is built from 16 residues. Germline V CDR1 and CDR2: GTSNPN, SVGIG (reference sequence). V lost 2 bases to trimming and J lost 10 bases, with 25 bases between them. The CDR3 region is CAWSPRWGGHRLAQYF. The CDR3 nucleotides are TGTGCCTGGAGTCCCCGTTGGGGGGGCCACAGACTTGCGCAGTATTTT.